The entry below gives a single TCR beta chain sequence along with its context. These data originate in a study of blood T cell repertoires in COVID-19. Study context: From T cells, B-cell-depleted T cells, or PBMCs came the material, which was cDNA or gDNA.

The V end was cut by 5 bases, the J end by 3 bases, with 13 bases between. The CDR3 sequence is 13 residues long. CDR1 and CDR2 from the germline V gene are SQVTM and ANQGSEA. Methods used by the authors: Reference gene primer amplification gave estimated nucleated cell counts. Method: immunoSEQ multiplex PCR; TCRdb's copy keeps in-frame clones and lacks some. That table is the source of V, J and clone size, and D and trimming were worked out from the DNA. The sample gives 250,000 to 350,000 clones, about nine tenths of which show up once; around an eighth is in the top ten. This sequence was found in a woman aged 55-69 years with acute or convalescent COVID-19. Specimen: peripheral blood. This chain uses TRBV29-1 with TRBJ1-1; no definite D call. CDR3 bases: TGCAGCGTTAACCGGGATAGTTACACTGAAGCTTTCTTT. As protein: CSVNRDSYTEAFF.